These T cell receptor beta chains were read from a single sample in a study of OX40 agonist ivuxolimab in advanced cancers. Method: immunoSEQ multiplex PCR; TCRdb's copy keeps in-frame clones and lacks some. The table has 40,000 or so clones, around 81% seen once. This material consisted of CD4+ or CD8+ T cells sorted from blood, taken in a trial of the OX40 agonist ivuxolimab. The receptor source for this set is an adult with an advanced solid tumor such as melanoma, head and neck, liver or kidney cancer. Both conserved end residues are part of each CDR3. For some rows the clone size is stated as once, few or many, or as a class when expanded; others skip it.

clone_size,v_call,cdr3_aa
NA,TRBV5-4,CASRSGIGPGNEQYF
NA,TRBV6-6,CASSSSWGLMKAQHF
NA,TRBV2,CASRTESYEQYF
NA,TRBV5-1,CASSLVGTQENEQFF
NA,TRBV7-3,CASSQEWGASYNEQFF
NA,TRBV4-1,CASSQVGSLGNEQFF
NA,TRBV5-4,CASSLSPLGSPLHF
NA,TRBV7-8,CASSLGYPGQHNEQFF
NA,TRBV7-6,CASSRLGEGPDTQYF
NA,TRBV14,CASSQPGQGNYGYTF
NA,TRBV18,CASSPVREAQYF
NA,TRBV9,CASSDRTLVSGNTIYF
NA,TRBV11-2,CASSRQETQYF
NA,TRBV14,CASSQVGPTIF
once,TRBV28,CASSLTGYEQYF
NA,TRBV5-1,CASSLVGARTEAFF
NA,TRBV6-6,CASTYRGTAGGTEQYF
NA,TRBV5-1,CASSPGMTYEQYF
once,TRBV7-6,CASSAGELFF
NA,TRBV5-7,CASSFSRSGHNEQFF
NA,TRBV30,CAWSVLGGNGEAFF
NA,TRBV5-5,CASRTGTHNTEAFF
few,TRBV10-3,CAISLRQTDQPQHF
NA,TRBV6-5,CASFDPTPRTLHF
once,TRBV2,CASSESPGPQGNTEAFF
NA,TRBV4-1,CASSGLGSLRDYTF
NA,TRBV5-4,CASSVQGGDYNSPLHF
NA,TRBV7-8,CASSLGQGSYGYTF
once,TRBV7-2,CASSSEGHTYEQYF
NA,TRBV27,CASRGRRQMLANYGYTF
NA,TRBV6-1,CASSEEEGDGYTF
NA,TRBV7-3,CASSSPPLIEQFF
NA,TRBV9,CASSVEDRADGELFF
NA,TRBV9,CASSVFGTTSISEQYF
NA,TRBV2,CASSILSGTGGAEQYF
NA,TRBV2,CASSEALTGADTQYF
NA,TRBV27,CASRHGQDDSPLHF
NA,TRBV30,CAWSVVRGQETQYF
NA,TRBV5-1,CASSLQKGSSGANVLTF
few,TRBV29-1,CSVLGPGTGELFF
NA,TRBV7-9,CASSLEQGRGGYTF
NA,TRBV2,CASSSLSGSYEQYF
NA,TRBV19,CASSIDSPPAGNIQYF
NA,TRBV6-1,CASSDPGTKETQYF
NA,TRBV10-2,CASSRLAANTGELFF
NA,TRBV7-9,CASSVRLVSVQYF
once,TRBV4-2,CASSLGIGAATNEKLFF
NA,TRBV5-4,CASSPGQGNTEAFF
few,TRBV7-2,CASSSQGTGNSPLHF
NA,TRBV5-1,CASTTGTGIRNEQFF
NA,TRBV7-3,CASSMDRQETQYF
NA,TRBV9,CASSSTGEGGYTF
NA,TRBV4-1,CASSRTGDYGYTF